The T cell receptor (beta chain) under discussion was sequenced for a study of tumor-infiltrating lymphocytes in primary liver carcinoma (dated by TCRdb to the late 2010s). Regarding the study in general: Hepatocellular carcinoma (four) or combined HCC and intrahepatic cholangiocarcinoma (one) was present in the five patients, who were three men and two women aged 30 to 69 years. The tumors of the five patients were staged as T1-T3 N0M0, with maximum diameters ranging from roughly 4.2 to 10 cm. Each sample produced about 3.5 to 8 million productive TCRbeta reads, and read depth showed no significant difference between tissue types. The study combined TCRbeta repertoire sequencing, expression microarrays and whole-exome sequencing across five regions of each liver tumor, with adjacent normal tissue and blood. TCRbeta repertoire sequencing covered approximately 35 specimens from 5 patients: around 25 tumor regions, 5 adjacent noncancerous liver tissues and 5 peripheral blood samples. Agilent mRNA microarray profiling was performed on the roughly 25 tumor region samples to relate TCRbeta repertoire diversity to the local molecular phenotype. Reproducibility between technical replicate repertoires was high, with correlation coefficients above 0.98 and mean shared-clone rates around 0.88.

Results the study describes overall, beyond this receptor: Bulk unsorted samples precluded comparing CD4+ and CD8+ T cell repertoires. Because sequencing covered only the TCR beta chain and unpaired alpha chains were not captured, true repertoire diversity is likely underestimated. Repertoire overlap was higher between tumor regions (mean roughly 35%) than tumor-adjacent (approximately 17%) or tumor-blood (about 15%) pairs, consistent with antigen-driven expansion. Just about 8-25% of top clones turned up in all five regions of a tumor, which suggests spatial heterogeneity among tumor-infiltrating T cells. The top 250 clones accounted for a significantly greater share of the repertoire in tumors than in blood (p = 0.039). With just 4 to 6 patients in the study, the authors point out that the findings should be validated in a larger study.

A constant-region primer and ProtoScript II reverse transcriptase were used to reverse-transcribe TCRbeta-specific cDNA from around 530 ng total RNA. The TCRbeta libraries were prepared through three rounds of nested multiplex PCR following a slightly modified ARM-PCR procedure. The first two PCR rounds used multiplex TRBV1-TRBV30 forward primers with a Cbeta reverse primer, each for approximately 11 cycles. Sample barcodes and Illumina adapters were added in a final 25-cycle PCR with Deep VentR polymerase. Before sequencing, amplicons between 200 and 500 bp were purified from gel using a QIAquick gel extraction kit. An Illumina HiSeq 2500 was used to sequence the TCRbeta amplicons with 250-bp paired-end reads. Processing in the source paper ran as follows. Quality trimming of reads was performed with Trimmomatic v0.33, and paired reads were merged with FLASH v1.2.11 so that full CDR3 sequences could be recovered. V, D and J germline segments were assigned to the rearranged TCRbeta sequences by MiGEC v1.2.1b. VDJtools v1.0.0 computed clonotype statistics and Shannon-Wiener diversity indices. Except for diversity analysis, only the 250 most abundant clonotypes of each sample were used in subsequent analyses to reduce sampling bias. TCRdb cleaned the public reads at Q25 with fastp, built clones with MiXCR and kept in-frame beta chains. Each entry is one CDR3 protein sequence, shown with its most common DNA and genes. TCRdb's processing, not the authors' own work, is the source of the V and J calls. The sample table lists roughly 30,000 distinct CDR3 sequences, approximately 76% of them with a count of one. Of the sample, 25% to 35% falls within the top ten clones.

Total RNA and DNA were co-extracted without cell sorting from 20-30 mg of bulk tissue using the AllPrep DNA/RNA mini kit. Between November 2015 and 2016, several patients in China with histopathologically diagnosed primary liver carcinoma had surgical resection. Patients had chronic HBV infection and were treatment-naive at sampling. Each tumor was sampled at five spatially separated regions: the tumor centre plus the superior, inferior, left-lateral and right-lateral poles. According to histology, viable tumor cells made up more than 85% of every tumor sample. Pieces of fresh tumor and adjacent tissue were cut in half, with one half kept in RNAlater at -80 degrees C and the other half sent for histology. Reading the germline V gene gives CDR1 ENHRY and CDR2 SYGVKD. Spanning cysteine to phenylalanine, the CDR3 consists of 13 amino acids. Of the read, only the CDR3 DNA is kept; its 39 bases are in frame from base 1.

This clonotype was detected only once. Its antigen is not yet known. A junction end diverges from the germline sequence, so it may reflect a read error. The sequence links TRBV10-3 to TRBJ2-5; the D element could tentatively be TRBD1 or TRBD2, as 5 bases agree for each. The sequence was collected from a woman aged 25 to 39 with primary liver carcinoma and hepatitis B virus infection. Sample: liver tumor tissue from sampling region 3. Taken with the paper, the label for cell subset or site translates to: tumor region T3, left-lateral pole. The CDR3 here reads CAISGTIGEIQYF. Read as DNA, the sequence is TGTGCCATCAGTGGGACAATAGGGGAGATCCAGTACTTC.